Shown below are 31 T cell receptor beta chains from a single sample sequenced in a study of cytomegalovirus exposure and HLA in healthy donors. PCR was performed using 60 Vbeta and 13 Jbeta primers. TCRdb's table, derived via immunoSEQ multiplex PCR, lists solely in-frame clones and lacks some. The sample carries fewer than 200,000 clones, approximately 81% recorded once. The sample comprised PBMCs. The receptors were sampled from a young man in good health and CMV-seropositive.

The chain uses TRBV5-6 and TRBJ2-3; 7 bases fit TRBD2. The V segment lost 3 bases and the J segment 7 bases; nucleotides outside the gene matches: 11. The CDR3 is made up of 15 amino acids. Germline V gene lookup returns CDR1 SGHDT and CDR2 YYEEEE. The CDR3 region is CASSSGPTSSYTQYF. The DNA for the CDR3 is TGTGCCAGCAGCTCCGGACCGACTAGCTCCTATACGCAGTATTTT.

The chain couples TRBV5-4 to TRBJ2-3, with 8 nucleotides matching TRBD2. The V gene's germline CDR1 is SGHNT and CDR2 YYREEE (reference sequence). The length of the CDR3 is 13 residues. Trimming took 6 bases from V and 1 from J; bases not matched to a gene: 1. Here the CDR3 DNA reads TGTGCCAGCAAACTAGCGGGCACAGATACGCAGTATTTT. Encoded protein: CASKLAGTDTQYF.

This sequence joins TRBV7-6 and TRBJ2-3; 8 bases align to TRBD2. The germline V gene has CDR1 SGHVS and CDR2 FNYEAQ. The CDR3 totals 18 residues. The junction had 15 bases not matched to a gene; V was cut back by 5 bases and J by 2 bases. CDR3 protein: CASSLEGTRSLSTDTQYF. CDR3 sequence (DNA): TGTGCCAGCAGCCTAGAGGGGACTAGGTCGTTATCCACAGATACGCAGTATTTT.

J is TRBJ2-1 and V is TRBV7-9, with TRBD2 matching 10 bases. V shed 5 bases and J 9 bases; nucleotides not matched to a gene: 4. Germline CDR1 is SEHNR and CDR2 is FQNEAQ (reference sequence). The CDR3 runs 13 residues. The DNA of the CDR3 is TGTGCCAGCAGCGCTAGCGGGAGTCCTGAGCAGTTCTTC. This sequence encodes CASSASGSPEQFF.

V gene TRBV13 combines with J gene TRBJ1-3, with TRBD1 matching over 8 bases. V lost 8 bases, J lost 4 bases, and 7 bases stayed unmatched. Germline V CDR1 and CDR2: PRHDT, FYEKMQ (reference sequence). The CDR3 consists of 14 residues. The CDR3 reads CASRERDRGNTIYF. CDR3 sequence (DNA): TGTGCCAGCCGAGAGAGGGACAGGGGAAACACCATATATTTT.

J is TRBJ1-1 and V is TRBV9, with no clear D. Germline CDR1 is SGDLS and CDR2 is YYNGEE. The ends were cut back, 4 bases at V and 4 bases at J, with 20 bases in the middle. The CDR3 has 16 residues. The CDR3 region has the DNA TGTGCCAGCAGCCCTAGCCTCGGGAACCGGGGCACTGAAGCTTTCTTT. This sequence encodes CASSPSLGNRGTEAFF.

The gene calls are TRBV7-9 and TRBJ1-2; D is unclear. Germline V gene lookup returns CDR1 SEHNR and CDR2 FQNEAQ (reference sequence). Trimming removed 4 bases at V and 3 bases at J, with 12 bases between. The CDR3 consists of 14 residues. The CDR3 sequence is CASSSTPTDYGYTF. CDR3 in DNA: TGTGCCAGCAGCTCGACACCGACGGACTATGGCTACACCTTC.

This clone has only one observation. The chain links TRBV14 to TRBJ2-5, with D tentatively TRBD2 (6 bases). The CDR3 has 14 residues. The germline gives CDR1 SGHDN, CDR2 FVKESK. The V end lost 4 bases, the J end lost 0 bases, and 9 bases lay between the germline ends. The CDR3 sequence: CASSRLAYQETQYF. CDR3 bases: TGTGCCAGCAGCCGTCTAGCGTACCAAGAGACCCAGTACTTC.

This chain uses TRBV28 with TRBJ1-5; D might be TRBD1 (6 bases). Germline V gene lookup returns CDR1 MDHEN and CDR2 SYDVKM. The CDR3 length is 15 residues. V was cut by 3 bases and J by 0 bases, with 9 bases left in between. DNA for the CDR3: TGTGCCAGCAGTTTCCAACAGGGTAGCAATCAGCCCCAGCATTTT. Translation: CASSFQQGSNQPQHF.

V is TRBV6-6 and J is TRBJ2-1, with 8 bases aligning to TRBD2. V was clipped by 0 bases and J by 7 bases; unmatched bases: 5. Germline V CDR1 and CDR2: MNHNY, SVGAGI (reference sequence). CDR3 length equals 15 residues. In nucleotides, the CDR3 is TGTGCCAGCAGTTACTCGGGGACTAGAGGTAATGAGCAGTTCTTC. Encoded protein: CASSYSGTRGNEQFF.

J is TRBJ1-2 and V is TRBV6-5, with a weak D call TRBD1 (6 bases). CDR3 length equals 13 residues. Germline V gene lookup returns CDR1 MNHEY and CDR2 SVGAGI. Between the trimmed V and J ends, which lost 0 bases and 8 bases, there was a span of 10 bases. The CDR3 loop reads CASSYSGRGGYTF. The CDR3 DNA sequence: TGTGCCAGCAGTTACTCAGGCAGGGGCGGCTACACCTTC.

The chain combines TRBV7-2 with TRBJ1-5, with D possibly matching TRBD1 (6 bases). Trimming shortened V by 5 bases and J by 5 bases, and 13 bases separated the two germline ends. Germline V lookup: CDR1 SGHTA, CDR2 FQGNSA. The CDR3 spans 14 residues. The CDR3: CASSEDRSYQPQHF. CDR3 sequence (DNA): TGTGCCAGCAGCGAAGACAGGTCCTATCAGCCCCAGCATTTT.

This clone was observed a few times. This CDR3 reads CASSYDGGKWNTEAFF. The CDR3 DNA is TGTGCCAGCAGTTACGACGGGGGAAAATGGAACACTGAAGCTTTCTTT. The chain has TRBV6-5 and TRBJ1-1; D is perhaps TRBD1 (5 bases). The CDR3 extends over 16 amino acids. V gave up 2 bases and J gave up 1 base, with 14 bases separating them. Germline CDR1 MNHEY, CDR2 SVGAGI.

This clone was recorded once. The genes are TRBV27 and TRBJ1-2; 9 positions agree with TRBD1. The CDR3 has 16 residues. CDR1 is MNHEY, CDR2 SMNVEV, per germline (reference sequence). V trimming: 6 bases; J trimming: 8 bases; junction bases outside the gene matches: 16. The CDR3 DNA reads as TGTGCCAGCAGAAAGCTCGGGACAGGGAACGAAGGCGGCTACACCTTC. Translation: CASRKLGTGNEGGYTF.

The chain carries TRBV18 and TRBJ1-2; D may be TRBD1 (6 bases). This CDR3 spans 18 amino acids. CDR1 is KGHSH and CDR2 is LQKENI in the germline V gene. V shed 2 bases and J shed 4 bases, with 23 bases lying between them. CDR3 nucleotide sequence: TGTGCCAGCTCACCAGTATTCGGTTCGGAGGGGGGGAGCTATGGCTACACCTTC. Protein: CASSPVFGSEGGSYGYTF.

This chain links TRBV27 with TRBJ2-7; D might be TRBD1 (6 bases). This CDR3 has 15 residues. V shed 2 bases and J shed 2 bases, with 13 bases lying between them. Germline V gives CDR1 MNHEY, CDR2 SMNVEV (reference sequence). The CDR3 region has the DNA TGTGCCAGCAGTTTACAGGGGTTTTCGACCTACGAGCAGTACTTC. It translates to CASSLQGFSTYEQYF.

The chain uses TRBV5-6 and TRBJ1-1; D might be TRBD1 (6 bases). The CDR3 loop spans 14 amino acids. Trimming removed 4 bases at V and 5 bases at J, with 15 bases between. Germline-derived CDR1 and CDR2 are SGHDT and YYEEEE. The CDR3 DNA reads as TGTGCCAGCAGCAAGGGGGGGCGGGATACTGAAGCTTTCTTT. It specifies CASSKGGRDTEAFF.

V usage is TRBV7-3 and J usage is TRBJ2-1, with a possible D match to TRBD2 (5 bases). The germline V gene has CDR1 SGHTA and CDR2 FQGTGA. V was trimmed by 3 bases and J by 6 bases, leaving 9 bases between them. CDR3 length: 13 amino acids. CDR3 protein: CASSFNAGNEQFF. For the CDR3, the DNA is TGTGCCAGCAGCTTTAACGCGGGCAATGAGCAGTTCTTC.

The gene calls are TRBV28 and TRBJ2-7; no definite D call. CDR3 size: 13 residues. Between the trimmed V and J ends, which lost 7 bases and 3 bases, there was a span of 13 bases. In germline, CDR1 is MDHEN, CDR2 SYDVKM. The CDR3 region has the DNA TGTGCCAGCACCCCCCCATCGGTCTACGAGCAGTACTTC. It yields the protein CASTPPSVYEQYF. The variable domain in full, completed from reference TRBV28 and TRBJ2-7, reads DVKVTQSSRYLVKRTGEKVFLECVQDMDHENMFWYRQDPGLGLRLIYFSYDVKMKEKGDIPEGYSVSREKKERFSLILESASTNQTSMYLCASTPPSVYEQYFGPGTRLTVT.

The CDR3 region has the DNA TGTGCCACCAGCAGAGATTTCGGGGGTATGCGAGGCTACACCTTC. Translating it yields CATSRDFGGMRGYTF. The rearrangement joins TRBV15 to TRBJ1-2, with TRBD1 as a possible D gene (5 bases). Trimming took 0 bases from V and 8 from J, leaving 16 bases between them. This CDR3 comprises 15 residues. CDR1 is LNHNV and CDR2 is YYDKDF in the germline V gene (reference sequence).

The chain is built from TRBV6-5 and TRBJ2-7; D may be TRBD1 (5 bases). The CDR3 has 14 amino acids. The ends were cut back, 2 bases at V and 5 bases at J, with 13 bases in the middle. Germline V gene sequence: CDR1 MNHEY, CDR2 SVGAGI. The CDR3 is CASSYGQGGHEQYF. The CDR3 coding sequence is TGTGCCAGCAGTTACGGGCAGGGCGGCCACGAGCAGTACTTC.

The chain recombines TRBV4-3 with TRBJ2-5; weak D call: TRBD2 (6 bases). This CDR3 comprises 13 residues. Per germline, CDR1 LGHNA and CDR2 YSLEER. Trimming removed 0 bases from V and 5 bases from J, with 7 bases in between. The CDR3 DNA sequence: TGCGCCAGCAGCCAAGATCTAGCGGAGACCCAGTACTTC. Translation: CASSQDLAETQYF.

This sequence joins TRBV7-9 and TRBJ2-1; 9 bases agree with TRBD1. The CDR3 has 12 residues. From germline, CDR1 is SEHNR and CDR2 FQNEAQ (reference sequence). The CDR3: CSTWDRVAEQFF. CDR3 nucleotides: TGTTCCACCTGGGACAGGGTAGCTGAGCAGTTCTTC.

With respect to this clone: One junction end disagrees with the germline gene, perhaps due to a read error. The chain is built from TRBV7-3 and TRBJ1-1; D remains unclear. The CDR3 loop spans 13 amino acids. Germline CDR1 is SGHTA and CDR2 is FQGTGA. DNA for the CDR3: TGTTCCAGCAGCTTTCGGGAGAACACTGAAGCTTTCTTT. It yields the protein CSSSFRENTEAFF.

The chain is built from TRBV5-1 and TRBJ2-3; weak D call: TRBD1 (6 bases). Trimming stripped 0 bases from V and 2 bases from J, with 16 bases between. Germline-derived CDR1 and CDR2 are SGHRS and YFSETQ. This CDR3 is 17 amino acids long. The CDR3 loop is CASSLAVLGAATDTQYF. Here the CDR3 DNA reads TGCGCCAGCAGCTTGGCAGTTCTGGGGGCGGCCACAGATACGCAGTATTTT.

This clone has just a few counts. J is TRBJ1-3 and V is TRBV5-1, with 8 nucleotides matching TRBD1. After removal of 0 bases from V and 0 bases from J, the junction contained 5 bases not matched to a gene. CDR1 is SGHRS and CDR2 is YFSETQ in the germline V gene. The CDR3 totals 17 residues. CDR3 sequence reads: CASSLEQGGYSGNTIYF. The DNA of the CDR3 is TGCGCCAGCAGCTTGGAACAGGGGGGCTACTCTGGAAACACCATATATTTT. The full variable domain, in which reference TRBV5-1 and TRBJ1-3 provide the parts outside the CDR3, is KAGVTQTPRYLIKTRGQQVTLSCSPISGHRSVSWYQQTPGQGLQFLFEYFSETQRNKGNFPGRFSGRQFSNSRSEMNVSTLELGDSALYLCASSLEQGGYSGNTIYFGEGSWLTVV.

CDR3 region: CASSMRQGQETQYF. The DNA for the CDR3 is TGTGCCAGTAGTATGAGGCAGGGACAAGAGACCCAGTACTTC. V is TRBV19 and J is TRBJ2-5, with D possibly matching TRBD1 (5 bases). V dropped 3 bases and J dropped 2 bases, with 10 bases sitting between them. The CDR3 runs 14 residues. The germline CDR1 and CDR2 sequences are LNHDA and SQIVND (reference sequence). The complete variable domain, with remaining parts taken from reference TRBV19 and TRBJ2-5, reads DGGITQSPKYLFRKEGQNVTLSCEQNLNHDAMYWYRQDPGQGLRLIYYSQIVNDFQKGDIAEGYSVSREKKESFPLTVTSAQKNPTAFYLCASSMRQGQETQYFGPGTRLLVL.

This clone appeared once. The DNA for the CDR3 is TGTGCCAGCAGTTACTCGTCTGGAGATGAAAAACTGTTTTTT. Its translation is CASSYSSGDEKLFF. This chain uses TRBV6-5 with TRBJ1-4; D is unclear. The germline V and J ends were trimmed by 0 bases and 6 bases, with 8 bases remaining between them. This CDR3 has 14 residues. Looked up from germline, CDR1 is MNHEY and CDR2 is SVGAGI.

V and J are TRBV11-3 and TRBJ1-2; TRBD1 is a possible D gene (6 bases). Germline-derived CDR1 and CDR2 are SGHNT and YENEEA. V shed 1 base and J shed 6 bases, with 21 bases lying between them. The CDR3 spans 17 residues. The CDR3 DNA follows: TGTGCCAGCAGCTTAGTATCCTTCAGGGGCGAAGAGCATGGCTACACCTTC. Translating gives CASSLVSFRGEEHGYTF.

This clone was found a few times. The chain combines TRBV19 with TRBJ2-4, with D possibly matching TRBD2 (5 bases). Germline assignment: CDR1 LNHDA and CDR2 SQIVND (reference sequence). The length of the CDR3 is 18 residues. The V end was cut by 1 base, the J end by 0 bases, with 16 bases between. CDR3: CASSIAPMRGRAKNIQYF. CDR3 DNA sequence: TGTGCCAGTAGTATAGCCCCTATGAGAGGGAGAGCCAAAAACATTCAGTACTTC.

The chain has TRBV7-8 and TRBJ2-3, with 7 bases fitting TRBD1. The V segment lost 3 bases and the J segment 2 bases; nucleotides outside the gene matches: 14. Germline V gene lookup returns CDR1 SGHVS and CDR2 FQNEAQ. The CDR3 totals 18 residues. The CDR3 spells CASSFPLRDSSPTDTQYF. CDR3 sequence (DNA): TGTGCCAGCAGCTTTCCCCTCCGGGACAGCTCCCCCACAGATACGCAGTATTTT.